The present entry profiles one T cell receptor beta chain with its context. Measured with immunoSEQ multiplex PCR; TCRdb has only the in-frame clones, and not every one. Of roughly 200,000 clones in the sample, about 83% were seen once. This record comes from a study of blood T cell repertoires in COVID-19. Germline V lookup: CDR1 KGHDR, CDR2 SFDVKD. CDR3 length: 13 amino acids. J lost 7 bases, V lost 3 bases, and 2 bases had no gene match. The source material was PBMCs or T cells enriched from blood (not recorded which). The V call is TRBV24-1, the J call TRBJ2-1, with 7 bases that match TRBD1. The receptor's source is a woman aged 25-40 years who had recovered from COVID-19. The CDR3, as DNA: TGTGCCACCAGTGATGACAGGGCAAATGAGCAGTTCTTC. Translation: CATSDDRANEQFF.